This T cell receptor beta chain derives from a study of blood T cell repertoires in COVID-19. Repertoires were generated with immunoSEQ multiplex PCR, while TCRdb's copy carries only in-frame clones and drops some. The table lists fewer than 400,000 clones, about 86% of them singletons. The CDR3 loop spans 12 amino acids. V was shortened by 4 bases and J by 7 bases, with 8 bases between the two germline ends. Germline V CDR1 and CDR2: LGHDT, YNNKEL (reference sequence). The origin of this receptor is a woman aged 50 to 60 who had recovered from COVID-19. Input material: PBMCs or T cells enriched from blood (not recorded which). V and J are TRBV3-1 (or the pseudogene TRBV3-2) and TRBJ1-5; D uncertain. The CDR3, as DNA: TGTGCCAGCAGCCTCGGGTTCCAGCCCCAGCATTTT. Amino acids: CASSLGFQPQHF.